What follows are 18 T cell receptor beta chains derived from one specimen sequenced in a study of blood T cell repertoires in COVID-19. Sequenced by immunoSEQ multiplex PCR; TCRdb stores in-frame clones only, minus some. The table has 300,000 to 500,000 clones, 70% to 90% seen once; the top ten hold approximately 2%. Sample: PBMCs or T cells enriched from blood (not recorded which). Receptors originate from a woman between 35 and 50 years old with acute COVID-19.

The chain employs TRBV4-1 and TRBJ1-2; the match to TRBD1 covers 7 bases. Germline values: CDR1 MGHRA, CDR2 YSYEKL. This CDR3 spans 15 amino acids. The V gene end was trimmed by 1 base and the J gene end by 4 bases; junction bases not matched to a gene: 6. CDR3 region: CASSQVVGTAYGYTF. CDR3 nucleotides: TGCGCCAGCAGCCAAGTAGTGGGGACAGCCTATGGCTACACCTTC.

This rearrangement joins TRBV6-5 to TRBJ1-1; 7 positions agree with TRBD1. Germline lookup yields CDR1 MNHEY and CDR2 SVGAGI. The CDR3 has 15 residues. V shed 1 base and J 4 bases; nucleotides not matched to a gene: 6. The CDR3 spells CASSYLSQGRTEAFF. The DNA of the CDR3 is TGTGCCAGCAGTTACTTGTCACAGGGGCGCACTGAAGCTTTCTTT.

This clone showed up just once. The V gene is TRBV11-2, the J gene TRBJ2-5, with unresolved D. Deletions cut 1 base from V and 0 bases from J, with 12 bases between. Germline CDR1 is SGHAT and CDR2 is FQNNGV. The CDR3 loop spans 16 amino acids. CDR3 residues: CASSLVTNWDQETQYF. CDR3 DNA: TGTGCCAGCAGCTTAGTGACAAACTGGGACCAAGAGACCCAGTACTTC.

This clone has just one count. V gene TRBV14 combines with J gene TRBJ1-5; 8 bases line up with TRBD1. The germline V gene encodes CDR1 SGHDN and CDR2 FVKESK. V was pared by 5 bases and J by 7 bases, with 4 bases of the junction left unmatched. The CDR3 extends over 13 amino acids. Here the CDR3 DNA reads TGTGCCAGCAGCACAGGGGGAGGACAGCCCCAGCATTTT. Amino acids: CASSTGGGQPQHF.

The gene calls are TRBV15 and TRBJ2-2; TRBD1 is a possible D gene (5 bases). Germline V lookup: CDR1 LNHNV, CDR2 YYDKDF (reference sequence). The CDR3 has 16 residues. V gave up 5 bases and J gave up 3 bases, with 16 bases separating them. The CDR3 loop is CATSDTLGVDTGELFF. In DNA form, the CDR3 reads TGTGCCACCAGCGACACCTTAGGGGTCGACACCGGGGAGCTGTTTTTT.

The chain combines TRBV6-1 with TRBJ2-3, with TRBD1 as a possible D gene (6 bases). This CDR3 region has 15 residues. Germline loops: CDR1 MNHNS, CDR2 SASEGT. The V end was cut by 1 base, the J end by 4 bases, with 12 bases between. For the CDR3, the DNA is TGTGCCAGCAGTGAAGTGTTAGCAGGGGCAGATACGCAGTATTTT. Amino acids: CASSEVLAGADTQYF.

The genes are TRBV3-1 (or the pseudogene TRBV3-2) and TRBJ2-3; the match to TRBD2 covers 9 bases. Germline V gene lookup returns CDR1 LGHDT and CDR2 YNNKEL (reference sequence). With V trimmed by 3 bases and J by 5 bases, 3 bases remained unmatched. The CDR3 is made up of 14 amino acids. Here the CDR3 reads CASSQAGGIDTQYF. The CDR3 nucleotides read TGTGCCAGCAGCCAGGCGGGGGGGATAGATACGCAGTATTTT.

V is TRBV11-2 and J is TRBJ2-1; 14 bases line up with TRBD2. CDR1 is SGHAT and CDR2 is FQNNGV in the germline V gene. There are 15 residues in the CDR3. V lost 6 bases and J lost 6; bases outside the gene matches: 4. The CDR3 region has the DNA TGTGCCAGCAGAGGACTAGCGGGGGGCATCAATGAGCAGTTCTTC. Its translation: CASRGLAGGINEQFF.

V and J are TRBV12-3 or TRBV12-4 and TRBJ2-2; no reliable D call. There are 13 residues in the CDR3. Trimming took 6 bases from V and 3 from J, leaving 8 bases between them. The CDR3 protein is CASRSQDTGELFF. Here the CDR3 DNA reads TGTGCCAGCAGATCCCAGGACACCGGGGAGCTGTTTTTT.

The chain recombines TRBV7-9 with TRBJ2-1; 9 nucleotides agree with TRBD2. V shed 2 bases, J shed 1 base, and the junction held 3 bases outside the gene matches. The CDR3 consists of 16 residues. The germline V gene encodes CDR1 SEHNR and CDR2 FQNEAQ (reference sequence). CDR3 protein: CASSLLAGMSYNEQFF. Here the CDR3 DNA reads TGTGCCAGCAGCTTACTAGCGGGGATGTCCTACAATGAGCAGTTCTTC.

Only one count was recorded for this clone. The chain employs TRBV12-3 or TRBV12-4 and TRBJ1-5; a weak D match, TRBD1 (5 bases). V lost 6 bases, J lost 9 bases, and 15 bases lay in between. The CDR3 is made up of 13 amino acids. The CDR3 is CASSLTRQPPQHF. CDR3 DNA: TGTGCCAGCAGCCTCACCAGACAGCCGCCCCAGCATTTT.

CDR3 residues: CASSSSEDRGGYF. CDR3 sequence (DNA): TGTGCCAGCAGTTCCTCCGAGGACAGGGGAGGGTATTTT. J is TRBJ2-3 and V is TRBV6-5, with TRBD1 matching over 9 bases. Per the germline V gene, CDR1 is MNHEY and CDR2 is SVGAGI. CDR3 length: 13 residues. V lost 4 bases and J lost 14; bases outside the gene matches: 10.

The rearrangement joins TRBV6-5 to TRBJ2-7, with 7 bases lining up with TRBD2. Germline lookup yields CDR1 MNHEY and CDR2 SVGAGI. The CDR3 totals 13 residues. Trimming cost V 2 bases and J 4 bases; bases outside gene matches: 2. The chain's CDR3 is CASSYGRGYEQYF. The CDR3 nucleotides are TGTGCCAGCAGTTACGGGCGGGGGTACGAGCAGTACTTC.

The chain recombines TRBV3-1 (or the pseudogene TRBV3-2) with TRBJ1-5; the D is unclear. Germline CDR1 is LGHDT and CDR2 is YNNKEL (reference sequence). The CDR3 length is 10 residues. The CDR3 DNA reads as TGTGCGCAGGCACATCAGCCCCAGCATTTT. Protein product: CAQAHQPQHF.

The chain has TRBV4-1 and TRBJ1-1; 8 nucleotides agree with TRBD1. Germline V CDR1 and CDR2: MGHRA, YSYEKL. There are 12 residues in the CDR3. Trimming at V came to 3 bases and at J to 8 bases, leaving 2 bases not matched to a gene. DNA for the CDR3: TGCGCCAGCAGCCAGGACAGGGTGGAAGCTTTCTTT. Protein product: CASSQDRVEAFF.

This clone was counted only a few times. In the same sample, other DNA sequences code for this CDR3. J is TRBJ1-1 and V is TRBV5-1; 8 bases match TRBD1. J gave up 1 base and V 5 bases, and 4 bases lay outside the gene matches. Germline CDR1 SGHRS, CDR2 YFSETQ. CDR3 length equals 14 residues. The CDR3 sequence is CASSSGTGNTEAFF. CDR3 DNA: TGCGCCAGCAGTTCCGGGACAGGGAACACTGAAGCTTTCTTT.

The chain uses TRBV30 and TRBJ1-2; 7 bases fit TRBD1. Per the germline V gene, CDR1 is GTSNPN and CDR2 is SVGIG (reference sequence). Trimming at V came to 2 bases and at J to 5 bases, leaving 11 bases not matched to a gene. The CDR3 is 15 amino acids. The CDR3 DNA follows: TGTGCCTGGAGTTACGGACAGGTTGTAGTATATGGCTACACCTTC. Encoded protein: CAWSYGQVVVYGYTF.

This chain connects TRBV19 to TRBJ2-2, with TRBD2 matching 10 bases. Germline-derived CDR1 and CDR2 are LNHDA and SQIVND (reference sequence). V shed 4 bases, J shed 3 bases, and the junction held 5 bases outside the gene matches. This CDR3 has 16 amino acids. In DNA, the CDR3 is TGTGCCAGTAGTAATAGCGGGGGGCCTCACACCGGGGAGCTGTTTTTT. Protein sequence: CASSNSGGPHTGELFF.